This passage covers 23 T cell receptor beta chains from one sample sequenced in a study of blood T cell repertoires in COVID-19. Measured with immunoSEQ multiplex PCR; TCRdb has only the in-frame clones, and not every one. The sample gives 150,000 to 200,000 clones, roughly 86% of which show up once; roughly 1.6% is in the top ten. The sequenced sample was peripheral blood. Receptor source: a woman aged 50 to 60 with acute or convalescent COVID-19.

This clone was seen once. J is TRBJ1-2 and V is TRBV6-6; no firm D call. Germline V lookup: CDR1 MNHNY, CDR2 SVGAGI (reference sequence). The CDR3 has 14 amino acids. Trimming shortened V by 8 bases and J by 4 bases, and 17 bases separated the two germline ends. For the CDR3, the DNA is TGTGCCAGCTCCCCTCGCACCGAGTTCTATGGCTACACCTTC. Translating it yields CASSPRTEFYGYTF.

The CDR3: CASSPPAGEAFF. The CDR3, as DNA: TGTGCCAGCAGCCCGCCGGCCGGGGAAGCTTTCTTT. This chain links TRBV27 with TRBJ1-1; D is unresolved. Germline CDR1 and CDR2: MNHEY and SMNVEV (reference sequence). The CDR3 consists of 12 residues. V was shortened by 6 bases and J by 8 bases, with 13 bases between the two germline ends.

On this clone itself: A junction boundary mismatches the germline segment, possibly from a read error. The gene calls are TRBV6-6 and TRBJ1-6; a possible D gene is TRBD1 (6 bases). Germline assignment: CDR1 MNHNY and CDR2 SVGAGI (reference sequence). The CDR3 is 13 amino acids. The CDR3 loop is CATWTDYNSPLHF. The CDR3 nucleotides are TGCGCCACCTGGACAGACTATAATTCACCCCTCCACTTT.

The CDR3 DNA sequence: TGCAGTGCTAGTCCCTCCGGGGGGGCCAAGGAGACCCAGTACTTC. Translated, it gives CSASPSGGAKETQYF. The chain links TRBV20-1 to TRBJ2-5, with 8 bases lining up with TRBD2. V lost 3 bases to trimming and J lost 5 bases; unmatched junction nucleotides: 11. Germline V lookup: CDR1 DFQATT, CDR2 SNEGSKA (reference sequence). The CDR3 consists of 15 residues.

CDR3 sequence: CASSTPTVRLNTEAFF. CDR3 nucleotides: TGTGCCAGCAGTACCCCGACAGTGAGACTGAACACTGAAGCTTTCTTT. The chain couples TRBV6-6 to TRBJ1-1; a weak D match, TRBD1 (5 bases). Per germline, CDR1 MNHNY and CDR2 SVGAGI (reference sequence). The ends were cut back, 5 bases at V and 0 bases at J, with 16 bases in the middle. The CDR3 is 16 residues long.

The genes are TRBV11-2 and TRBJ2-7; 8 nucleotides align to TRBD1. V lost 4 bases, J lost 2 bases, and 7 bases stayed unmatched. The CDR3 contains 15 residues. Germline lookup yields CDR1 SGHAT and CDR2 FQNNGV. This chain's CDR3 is CASSSRGQETYEQYF. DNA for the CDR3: TGTGCCAGCAGCTCGAGGGGACAGGAGACCTACGAGCAGTACTTC.

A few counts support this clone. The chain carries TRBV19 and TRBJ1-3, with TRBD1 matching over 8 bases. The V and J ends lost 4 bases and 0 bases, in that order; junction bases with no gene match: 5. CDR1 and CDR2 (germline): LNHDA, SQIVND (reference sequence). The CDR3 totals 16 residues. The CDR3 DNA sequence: TGTGCCAGTAGTAGGACAGGGTTTATCTCTGGAAACACCATATATTTT. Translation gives CASSRTGFISGNTIYF. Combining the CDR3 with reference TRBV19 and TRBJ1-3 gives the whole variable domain DGGITQSPKYLFRKEGQNVTLSCEQNLNHDAMYWYRQDPGQGLRLIYYSQIVNDFQKGDIAEGYSVSREKKESFPLTVTSAQKNPTAFYLCASSRTGFISGNTIYFGEGSWLTVV.

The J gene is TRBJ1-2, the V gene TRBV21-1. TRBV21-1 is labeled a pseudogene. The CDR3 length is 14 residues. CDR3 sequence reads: CASSQPSHGYGYTF. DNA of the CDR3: TGTGCCAGCAGCCAACCGTCACACGGGTATGGCTACACCTTC.

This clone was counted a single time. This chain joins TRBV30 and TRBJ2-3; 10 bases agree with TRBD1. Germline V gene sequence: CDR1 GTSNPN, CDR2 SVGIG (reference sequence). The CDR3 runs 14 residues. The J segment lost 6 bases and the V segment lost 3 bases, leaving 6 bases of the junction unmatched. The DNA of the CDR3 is TGTGCCTGGAGATCGACAGGGGGCCGGGATACGCAGTATTTT. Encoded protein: CAWRSTGGRDTQYF.

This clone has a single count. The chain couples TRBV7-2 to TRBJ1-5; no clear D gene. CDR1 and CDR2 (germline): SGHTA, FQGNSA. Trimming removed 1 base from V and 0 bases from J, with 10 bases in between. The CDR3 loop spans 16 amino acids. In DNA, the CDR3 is TGTGCCAGCAGCTTAGAGCTCGTTCGTAGCAATCAGCCCCAGCATTTT. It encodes CASSLELVRSNQPQHF.

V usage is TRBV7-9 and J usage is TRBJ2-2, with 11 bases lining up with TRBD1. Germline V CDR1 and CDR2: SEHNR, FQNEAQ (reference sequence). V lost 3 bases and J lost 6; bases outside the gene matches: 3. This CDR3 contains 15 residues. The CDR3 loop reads CASSLGTGGAGELFF. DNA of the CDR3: TGTGCCAGCAGCTTGGGGACAGGGGGTGCCGGGGAGCTGTTTTTT. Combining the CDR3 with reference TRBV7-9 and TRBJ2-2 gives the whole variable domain DTGVSQNPRHKITKRGQNVTFRCDPISEHNRLYWYRQTLGQGPEFLTYFQNEAQLEKSRLLSDRFSAERPKGSFSTLEIQRTEQGDSAMYLCASSLGTGGAGELFFGEGSRLTVL.

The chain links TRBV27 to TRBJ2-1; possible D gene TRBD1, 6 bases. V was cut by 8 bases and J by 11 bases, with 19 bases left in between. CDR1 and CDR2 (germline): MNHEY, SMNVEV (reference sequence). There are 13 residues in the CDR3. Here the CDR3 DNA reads TGTGCCAGCCAAATAAGGCGGACAGACCAGCAGTTCTTC. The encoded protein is CASQIRRTDQQFF.

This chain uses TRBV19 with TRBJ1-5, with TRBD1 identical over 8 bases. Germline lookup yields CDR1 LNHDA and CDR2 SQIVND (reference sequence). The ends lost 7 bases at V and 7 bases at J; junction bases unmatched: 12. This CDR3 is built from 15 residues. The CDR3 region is CASKGGETGVQPQHF. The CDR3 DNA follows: TGTGCCAGTAAAGGGGGCGAGACAGGGGTACAGCCCCAGCATTTT.

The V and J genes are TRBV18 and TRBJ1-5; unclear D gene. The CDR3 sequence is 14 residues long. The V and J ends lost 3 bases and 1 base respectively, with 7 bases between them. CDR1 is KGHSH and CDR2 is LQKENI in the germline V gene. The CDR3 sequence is CASSPNYSNQPQHF. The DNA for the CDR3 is TGTGCCAGCTCACCTAACTACAGCAATCAGCCCCAGCATTTT.

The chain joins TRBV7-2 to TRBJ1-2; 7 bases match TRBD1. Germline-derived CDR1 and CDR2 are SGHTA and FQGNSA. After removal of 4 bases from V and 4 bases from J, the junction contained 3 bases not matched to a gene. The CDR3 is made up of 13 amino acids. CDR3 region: CASSSAGGYGYTF. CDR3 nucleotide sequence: TGTGCCAGCAGCTCCGCAGGGGGCTATGGCTACACCTTC.

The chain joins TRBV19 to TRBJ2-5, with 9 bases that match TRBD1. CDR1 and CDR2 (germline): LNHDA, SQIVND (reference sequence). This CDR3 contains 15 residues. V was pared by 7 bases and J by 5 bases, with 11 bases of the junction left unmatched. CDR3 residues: CASTAGDRAAETQYF. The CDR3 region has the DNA TGTGCCAGTACCGCCGGGGACAGGGCCGCGGAGACCCAGTACTTC.

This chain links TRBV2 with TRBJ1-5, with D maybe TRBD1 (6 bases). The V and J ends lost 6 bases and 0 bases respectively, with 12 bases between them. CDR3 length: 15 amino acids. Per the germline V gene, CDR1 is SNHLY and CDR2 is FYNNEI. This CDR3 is CASRAGDLSNQPQHF. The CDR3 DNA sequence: TGTGCCAGCAGAGCAGGGGATCTTAGCAATCAGCCCCAGCATTTT.

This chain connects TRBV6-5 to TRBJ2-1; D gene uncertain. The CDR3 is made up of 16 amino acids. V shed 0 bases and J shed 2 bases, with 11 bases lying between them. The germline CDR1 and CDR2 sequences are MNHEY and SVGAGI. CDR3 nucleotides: TGTGCCAGCAGTTACTCGGTAGCTTGGGCCTACAATGAGCAGTTCTTC. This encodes CASSYSVAWAYNEQFF.

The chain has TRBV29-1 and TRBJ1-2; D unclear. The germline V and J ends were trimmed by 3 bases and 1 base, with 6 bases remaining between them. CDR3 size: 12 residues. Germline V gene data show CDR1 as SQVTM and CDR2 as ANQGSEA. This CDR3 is CSVDRYNYGYTF. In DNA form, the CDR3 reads TGCAGCGTTGACAGATATAACTATGGCTACACCTTC.

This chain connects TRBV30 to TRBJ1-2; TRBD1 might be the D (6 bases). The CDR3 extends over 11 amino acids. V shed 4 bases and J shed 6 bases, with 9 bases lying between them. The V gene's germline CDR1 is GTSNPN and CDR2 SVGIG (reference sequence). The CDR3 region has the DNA TGTGCCTGGACCTCAGGGGATGGCTACACCTTC. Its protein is CAWTSGDGYTF.

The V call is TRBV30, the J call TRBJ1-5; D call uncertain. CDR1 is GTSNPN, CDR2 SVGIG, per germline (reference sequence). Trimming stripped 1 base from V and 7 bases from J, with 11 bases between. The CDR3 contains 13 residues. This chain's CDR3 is CAWSATDLQPQHF. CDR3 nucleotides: TGTGCCTGGAGTGCAACTGATTTACAGCCCCAGCATTTT.

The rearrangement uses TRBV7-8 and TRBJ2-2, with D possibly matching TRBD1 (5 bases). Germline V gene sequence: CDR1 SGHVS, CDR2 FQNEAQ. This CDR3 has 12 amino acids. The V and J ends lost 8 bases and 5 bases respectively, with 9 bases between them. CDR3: CASARATGELFF. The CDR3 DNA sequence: TGTGCCAGCGCCAGGGCAACCGGGGAGCTGTTTTTT.

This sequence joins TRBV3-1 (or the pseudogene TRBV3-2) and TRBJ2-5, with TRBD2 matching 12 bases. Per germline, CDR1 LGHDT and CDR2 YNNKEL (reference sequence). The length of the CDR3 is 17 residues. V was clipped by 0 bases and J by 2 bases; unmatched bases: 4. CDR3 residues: CASSQERTSGEQETQYF. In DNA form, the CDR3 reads TGTGCCAGCAGCCAAGAGAGGACTAGCGGGGAACAAGAGACCCAGTACTTC.